Listed below are T cell receptor beta chains from one sample, sequenced in a study of T cell responses to AZD1222 COVID-19 vaccine. Sequenced by immunoSEQ multiplex PCR; TCRdb stores in-frame clones only, minus some. The sample includes about 120,000 clones, 75% to 95% of them seen just once. Specimen: peripheral blood, collected on day 0 of AZD1222 vaccination. These receptors were taken from an adult in good health. The CDR3 runs from the conserved cysteine through the conserved F or W. Each record gives: J gene, clone size, V gene, CDR3 protein. Clone size is given for some rows only: seen once, a few or many times, or a class if the clone is expanded.

j_call: TRBJ1-1
clone_size: -
v_call: TRBV9
cdr3_aa: CASSVGWEHRTEAFF

j_call: TRBJ1-1
clone_size: -
v_call: TRBV2
cdr3_aa: CASSWVGGMNTEAFF

j_call: TRBJ2-3
clone_size: -
v_call: TRBV10-3
cdr3_aa: CAISGGAQGRGTDTQYF

j_call: TRBJ1-1
clone_size: -
v_call: TRBV2
cdr3_aa: CASSLGQGVTEAFF

j_call: TRBJ2-5
clone_size: once
v_call: TRBV5-1
cdr3_aa: CASSPISRGTPRGLGLPETQYF

j_call: TRBJ2-7
clone_size: -
v_call: TRBV7-7
cdr3_aa: CASSRDRFSYEQYF

j_call: TRBJ2-3
clone_size: -
v_call: TRBV5-8
cdr3_aa: CASSSGLAGVGTDTQYF

j_call: TRBJ1-4
clone_size: -
v_call: TRBV27
cdr3_aa: CASSWSQTNEKLFF

j_call: TRBJ1-5
clone_size: -
v_call: TRBV18
cdr3_aa: CASSPYGQGAGQPQHF

j_call: TRBJ1-5
clone_size: -
v_call: TRBV2
cdr3_aa: CASSAVGQPQHF

j_call: TRBJ1-2
clone_size: -
v_call: TRBV7-9
cdr3_aa: CASSLGGVGGFDRYTF

j_call: TRBJ1-6
clone_size: -
v_call: TRBV6-1
cdr3_aa: CASSEQGDRSPLHF

j_call: TRBJ1-5
clone_size: -
v_call: TRBV19
cdr3_aa: CATCAGIARPQHF

j_call: TRBJ1-3
clone_size: -
v_call: TRBV9
cdr3_aa: CASSKQAPFSGNTIYF

j_call: TRBJ2-5
clone_size: -
v_call: TRBV23-1
cdr3_aa: CASASRDTLQETQYF

j_call: TRBJ1-4
clone_size: -
v_call: TRBV5-1
cdr3_aa: CASSLWQGGEKLFF

j_call: TRBJ1-2
clone_size: -
v_call: TRBV30
cdr3_aa: CAWSVGVYGYTF

j_call: TRBJ2-1
clone_size: -
v_call: TRBV15
cdr3_aa: CATSSLRGGSVDEQFF

j_call: TRBJ2-7
clone_size: few
v_call: TRBV7-9
cdr3_aa: CASSSGRGHPEGQYF

j_call: TRBJ1-2
clone_size: -
v_call: TRBV6-5
cdr3_aa: CASSYGGSGQVYGYTF

j_call: TRBJ1-1
clone_size: once
v_call: TRBV5-6
cdr3_aa: CASSLRTEAFF

j_call: TRBJ1-5
clone_size: -
v_call: TRBV27
cdr3_aa: CASNPLGGLSNQPQHF

j_call: TRBJ2-1
clone_size: -
v_call: TRBV7-6
cdr3_aa: CASSLIFQGAGGYNEQFF

j_call: TRBJ1-2
clone_size: -
v_call: TRBV12-3/TRBV12-4
cdr3_aa: CASSPGYGYTF

j_call: TRBJ1-1
clone_size: few
v_call: TRBV19
cdr3_aa: CASSIRENTEAFF